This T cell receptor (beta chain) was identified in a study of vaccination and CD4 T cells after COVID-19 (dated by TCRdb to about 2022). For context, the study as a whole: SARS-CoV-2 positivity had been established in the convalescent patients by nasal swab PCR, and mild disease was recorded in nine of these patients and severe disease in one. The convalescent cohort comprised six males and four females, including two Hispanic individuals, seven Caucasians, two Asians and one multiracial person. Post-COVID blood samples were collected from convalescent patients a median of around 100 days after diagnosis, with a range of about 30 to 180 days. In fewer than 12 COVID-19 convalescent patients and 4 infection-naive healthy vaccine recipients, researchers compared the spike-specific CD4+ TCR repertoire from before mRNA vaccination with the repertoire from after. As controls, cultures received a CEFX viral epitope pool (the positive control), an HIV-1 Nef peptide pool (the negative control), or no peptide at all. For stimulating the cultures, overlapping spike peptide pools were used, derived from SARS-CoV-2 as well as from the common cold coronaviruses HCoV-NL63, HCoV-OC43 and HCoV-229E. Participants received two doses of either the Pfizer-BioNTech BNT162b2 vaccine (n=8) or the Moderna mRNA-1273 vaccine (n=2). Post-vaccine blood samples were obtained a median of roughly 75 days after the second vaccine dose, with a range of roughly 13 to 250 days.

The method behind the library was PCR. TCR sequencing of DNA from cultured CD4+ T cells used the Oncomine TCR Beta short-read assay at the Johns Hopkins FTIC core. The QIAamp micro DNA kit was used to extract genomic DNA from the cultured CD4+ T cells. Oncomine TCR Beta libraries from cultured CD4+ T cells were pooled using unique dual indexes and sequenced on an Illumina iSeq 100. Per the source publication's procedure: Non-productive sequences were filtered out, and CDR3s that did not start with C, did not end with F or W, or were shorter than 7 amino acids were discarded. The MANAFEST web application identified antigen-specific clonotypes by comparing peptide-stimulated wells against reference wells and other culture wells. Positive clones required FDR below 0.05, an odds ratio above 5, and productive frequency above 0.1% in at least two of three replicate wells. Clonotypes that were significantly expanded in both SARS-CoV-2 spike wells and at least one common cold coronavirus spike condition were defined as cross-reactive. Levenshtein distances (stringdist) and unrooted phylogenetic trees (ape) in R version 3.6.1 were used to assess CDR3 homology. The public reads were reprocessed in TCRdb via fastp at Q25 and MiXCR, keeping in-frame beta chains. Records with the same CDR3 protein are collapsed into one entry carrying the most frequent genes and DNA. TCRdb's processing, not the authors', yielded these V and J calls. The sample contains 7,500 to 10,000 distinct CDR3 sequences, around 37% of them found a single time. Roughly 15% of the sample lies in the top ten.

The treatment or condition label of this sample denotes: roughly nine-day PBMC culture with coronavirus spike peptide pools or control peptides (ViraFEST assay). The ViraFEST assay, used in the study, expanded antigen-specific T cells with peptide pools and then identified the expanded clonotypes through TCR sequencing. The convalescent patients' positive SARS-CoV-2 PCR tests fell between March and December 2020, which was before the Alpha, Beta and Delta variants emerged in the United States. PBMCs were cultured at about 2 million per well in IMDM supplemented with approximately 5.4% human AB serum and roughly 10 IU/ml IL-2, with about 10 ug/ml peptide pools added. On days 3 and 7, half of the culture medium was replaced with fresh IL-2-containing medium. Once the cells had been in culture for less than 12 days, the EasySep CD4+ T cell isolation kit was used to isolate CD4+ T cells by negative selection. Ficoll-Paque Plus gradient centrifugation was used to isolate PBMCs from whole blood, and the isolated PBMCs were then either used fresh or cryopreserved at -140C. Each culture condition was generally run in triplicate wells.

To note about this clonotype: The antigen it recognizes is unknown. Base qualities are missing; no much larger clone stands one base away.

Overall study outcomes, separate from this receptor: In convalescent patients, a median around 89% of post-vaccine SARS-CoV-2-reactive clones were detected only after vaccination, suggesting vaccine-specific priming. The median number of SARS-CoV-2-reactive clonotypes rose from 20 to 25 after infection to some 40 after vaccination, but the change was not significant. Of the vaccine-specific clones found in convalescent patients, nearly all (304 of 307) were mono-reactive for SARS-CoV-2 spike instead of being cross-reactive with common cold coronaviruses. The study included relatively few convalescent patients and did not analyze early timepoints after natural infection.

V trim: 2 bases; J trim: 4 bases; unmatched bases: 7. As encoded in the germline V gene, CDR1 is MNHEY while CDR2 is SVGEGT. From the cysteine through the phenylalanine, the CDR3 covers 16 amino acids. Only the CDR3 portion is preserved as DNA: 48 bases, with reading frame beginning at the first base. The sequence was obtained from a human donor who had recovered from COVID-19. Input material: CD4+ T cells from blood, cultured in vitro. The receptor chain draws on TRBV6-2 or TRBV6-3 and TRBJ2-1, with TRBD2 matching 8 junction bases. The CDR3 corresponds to CASSYDWERGYNEQFF. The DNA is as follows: TGTGCCAGCAGTTACGATTGGGAGCGGGGGTACAATGAGCAGTTCTTC.